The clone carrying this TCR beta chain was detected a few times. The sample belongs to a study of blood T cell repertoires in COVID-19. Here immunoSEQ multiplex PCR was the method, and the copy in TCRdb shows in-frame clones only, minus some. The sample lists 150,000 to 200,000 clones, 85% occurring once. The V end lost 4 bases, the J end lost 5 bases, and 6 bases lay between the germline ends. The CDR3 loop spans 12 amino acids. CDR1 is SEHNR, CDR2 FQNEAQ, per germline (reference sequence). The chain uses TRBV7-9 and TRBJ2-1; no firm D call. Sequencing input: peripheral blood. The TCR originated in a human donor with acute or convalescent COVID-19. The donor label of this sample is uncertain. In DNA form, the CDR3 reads TGTGCCAGCAGCTCCCGAGACAATGAGCAGTTCTTC. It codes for CASSSRDNEQFF.